Below are 11 T cell receptor beta chains sequenced from a single sample in a study of regulatory T cells in long-lasting Graves disease. The TCR beta library used iRepertoire HTBI primers with Arm-PCR amplification of CDR3. TCRdb redid the calling of the multiplex PCR reads with MiXCR, one entry per CDR3 protein. The repertoire includes about 300,000 distinct CDR3 sequences, 20% to 25% of them detected once, and roughly 56% sits in the top ten. Stated time point: persistent/refractory GD, antithyroid drugs over 5 years with positive TRAb. There was RNA extracted from PBMCs, and the TCR library was made from it. Sequences were derived from peripheral blood mononuclear cells (PBMCs), sampled when the disease was refractory, from a patient treated with antithyroid drugs. The receptors were gathered from a female donor with Graves disease.

CDR3 DNA sequence: TGTGCCAGCAGTTCGACAGGGTATGGCTACACCTTC. Translation: CASSSTGYGYTF. J is TRBJ1-2 and V is TRBV27; 7 bases align to TRBD1. V gave up 4 bases and J gave up 5 bases; unmatched junction bases: 1. CDR3 size: 12 residues. CDR1 is MNHEY and CDR2 is SMNVEV in the germline V gene (reference sequence).

The rearrangement links TRBV18 to TRBJ1-6; perhaps TRBD1 as D (5 bases). CDR3 length: 14 amino acids. V gave up 3 bases and J gave up 4 bases, with 7 bases separating them. Germline CDR1 reads KGHSH; CDR2 reads LQKENI. The CDR3 nucleotides are TGTGCCAGCTCACCGACAGCGTATAATTCACCCCTCCACTTT. Its translation is CASSPTAYNSPLHF.

CDR3 DNA: TGCGCCAGCAGCCAAGATGGCCGGGAGGCCACAGATACGCAGTATTTT. Amino acids: CASSQDGREATDTQYF. The chain employs TRBV4-3 and TRBJ2-3; 7 nucleotides match TRBD2. V lost 0 bases and J lost 2; bases outside the gene matches: 5. Germline CDR1 and CDR2: LGHNA and YSLEER. This CDR3 has 16 residues.

This clonotype occurred many times. The chain carries TRBV20-1 and TRBJ2-7; possible D gene TRBD1, 6 bases. Germline values: CDR1 DFQATT, CDR2 SNEGSKA (reference sequence). This CDR3 comprises 14 residues. V lost 4 bases to trimming and J lost 3 bases, with 16 bases between them. CDR3 nucleotide sequence: TGCAGTGCTAAGGTCTGGACAGCGAGCTACGAGCAGTACTTC. Its translation is CSAKVWTASYEQYF.

This clonotype occurred a few times. The chain links TRBV28 to TRBJ1-1; tentative D call: TRBD1 (5 bases). V was pared by 3 bases and J by 0 bases, with 11 bases between. CDR3 length: 15 residues. Germline V gene sequence: CDR1 MDHEN, CDR2 SYDVKM. CDR3 amino acids: CASSFKGPLNTEAFF. CDR3 nucleotide sequence: TGTGCCAGCAGTTTTAAGGGACCCCTGAACACTGAAGCTTTCTTT.

This clonotype was picked up a small number of times. This chain links TRBV7-9 with TRBJ1-2, with D perhaps matching TRBD1 (5 bases). Germline-derived CDR1 and CDR2 are SEHNR and FQNEAQ (reference sequence). Trimming took 1 base from V and 7 from J, leaving 13 bases between them. The CDR3 length is 14 residues. CDR3: CASSLEAGGGGYTF. In nucleotides, the CDR3 is TGTGCCAGCAGCTTAGAGGCGGGCGGGGGTGGCTACACCTTC. The complete variable domain, with remaining parts taken from reference TRBV7-9 and TRBJ1-2, reads DTGVSQNPRHKITKRGQNVTFRCDPISEHNRLYWYRQTLGQGPEFLTYFQNEAQLEKSRLLSDRFSAERPKGSFSTLEIQRTEQGDSAMYLCASSLEAGGGGYTFGSGTRLTVV.

The table lists this clonotype with many counts. V is TRBV28 and J is TRBJ2-5, with D hard to call. V was clipped by 8 bases and J by 0 bases, with 13 bases between them. Germline CDR1 and CDR2: MDHEN and SYDVKM. The CDR3 is made up of 14 amino acids. The CDR3 nucleotides are TGTGCCAGCGAGCGTTGGGCAGACCAAGAGACCCAGTACTTC. It is translated as CASERWADQETQYF.

The V call is TRBV7-9, the J call TRBJ2-7; D tentatively fits TRBD1 or TRBD2 (7 bases each). The CDR3 is 17 amino acids. V was pared by 4 bases and J by 0 bases, with 19 bases between. CDR1 SEHNR and CDR2 FQNEAQ come from the germline V gene (reference sequence). Here the CDR3 reads CASSSEQGGPRSYEQYF. The CDR3 region has the DNA TGTGCCAGCAGCTCGGAGCAGGGGGGGCCACGCTCCTACGAGCAGTACTTC.

This clonotype was detected only a few times. The chain employs TRBV18 and TRBJ2-5; no reliable D call. The CDR3 length is 13 residues. Trimming took 3 bases from V and 3 from J, leaving 8 bases between them. Germline CDR1 KGHSH, CDR2 LQKENI. The CDR3 DNA follows: TGTGCCAGCTCACCCGTCGAAAAAGAGACCCAGTACTTC. Protein: CASSPVEKETQYF. The full variable domain, in which reference TRBV18 and TRBJ2-5 provide the parts outside the CDR3, is NAGVMQNPRHLVRRRGQEARLRCSPMKGHSHVYWYRQLPEEGLKFMVYLQKENIIDESGMPKERFSAEFPKEGPSILRIQQVVRGDSAAYFCASSPVEKETQYFGPGTRLLVL.

In its sample, this clonotype was seen a few times. The chain recombines TRBV7-4 with TRBJ1-2; D unresolved. V lost 1 base to trimming and J lost 8 bases, with 11 bases between them. The V gene's germline CDR1 is SGHVT and CDR2 SQSDAQ. CDR3 length: 13 amino acids. The CDR3 bases are TGTGCCAGCAGCTTAGAATTAATGACGGGCTACACCTTC. Encoded protein: CASSLELMTGYTF.

The sample holds a few counts of this clonotype. V usage is TRBV5-1 and J usage is TRBJ1-1; D is undetermined. V shed 1 base and J shed 3 bases, with 7 bases lying between them. The CDR3 runs 13 residues. The germline V gene encodes CDR1 SGHRS and CDR2 YFSETQ. The CDR3 nucleotides read TGCGCCAGCAGCTTGTTAGGGTACACTGAAGCTTTCTTT. This gives the protein CASSLLGYTEAFF.